This T cell receptor beta chain was profiled in a study of blood T cells in healthy people across ages. The authors ran a second PCR of about 7 to 11 cycles using a sample-barcoded 5' primer and a J-beta primer mix. Using its own MiXCR run on the 5' RACE reads, TCRdb lists one record per CDR3 protein. The table has about 1.5 million distinct CDR3 sequences, under 55% seen once; the top ten hold less than 5%. Notes on the study in general: Unsorted PBMCs ruled out conclusive naive versus antigen-experienced comparison.

Germline lookup yields CDR1 SGHRS and CDR2 YFSETQ. Losses at the gene ends were 5 bases for V and 1 base for J; bases not matched to a gene: 7. The CDR3 loop spans 16 amino acids. Worth noting for this clonotype: Its target is unknown.

The chain employs TRBV5-1 and TRBJ2-3, with 10 bases that match TRBD2. The sequence derives from a woman aged 18 to 35 in good health. Sequencing was performed on blood. The CDR3 nucleotides are TGCGCCAGCAGTCGGGCTAGCGGGGGACGCACAGATACGCAGTATTTT. The encoded protein is CASSRASGGRTDTQYF.